Presented here are 3 T cell receptor beta chains from one specimen sequenced in a study of blood T cell repertoires in COVID-19. Libraries were prepared by immunoSEQ multiplex PCR; TCRdb keeps only in-frame clonotypes and omits some of them. Of 150,000 to 200,000 clones listed, about 87% are singletons. Sequencing input: peripheral blood. Receptors originate from a woman aged 70-85 years with COVID-19, enrolled during active disease.

This chain uses TRBV7-6 with TRBJ2-1; TRBD1 aligns across 10 bases. This CDR3 contains 17 residues. Unmatched junction bases numbered 7, after V lost 1 base and J lost 4 bases. CDR1 is SGHVS, CDR2 FNYEAQ, per germline. As DNA, the CDR3 is TGTGCCAGCAGCTTAGAAAGGGACAGGGGATCATACAATGAGCAGTTCTTC. This gives the protein CASSLERDRGSYNEQFF.

The chain employs TRBV4-1 and TRBJ1-1; D gene unclear. Trimming left V 0 bases short and J 1 base short, with 6 bases between. CDR3 size: 14 residues. The V gene's germline CDR1 is MGHRA and CDR2 YSYEKL. The CDR3 sequence is CASSQDQANTEAFF. The DNA of the CDR3 is TGCGCCAGCAGCCAAGATCAAGCGAACACTGAAGCTTTCTTT.

This chain uses TRBV21-1 with TRBJ1-1; TRBD1 is the table's D call and was not checked against the DNA. TRBV21-1 counts as a pseudogene. The length of the CDR3 is 17 residues. The CDR3 nucleotides are TGTGCCAGCAGCACTGCCACAGGGGGACCTTGGAACACTGAAGCTTTCTTT. Protein product: CASSTATGGPWNTEAFF.